This T cell receptor (beta chain) was profiled in a study of CD8 T cells in ankylosing spondylitis. The TCR beta libraries were generated through quantitative 5'-RACE incorporating molecular barcodes. TCRdb ran MiXCR on the 5' RACE reads and lists one entry per CDR3 protein. Among about 420,000 distinct CDR3 sequences listed, about 20% were seen once. Germline V CDR1 and CDR2: DFQATT, SNEGSKA (reference sequence). This CDR3 contains 12 residues. V was pared by 6 bases and J by 4 bases, with 4 bases of the junction left unmatched. This clonotype was recorded only once. Its antigen is not identified. Overall study findings and caveats: A TCR beta motif of roughly 8 highly homologous variants appeared characteristic of ankylosing spondylitis blood. Reactive arthritis synovial fluid and blood previously showed some of these motif variants.

The sequence was obtained from a male donor with ankylosing spondylitis. Sequencing used blood, either unsorted or a sorted T cell fraction (not recorded which). The chain combines TRBV20-1 with TRBJ2-7; 9 bases are shared with TRBD1. The CDR3 loop reads CSAQDRGYEQYF. The CDR3 DNA is TGCAGTGCCCAAGACAGGGGGTACGAGCAGTACTTC.